The 26 T cell receptor beta chains below were found in one sample sequenced in a study of blood T cell repertoires in COVID-19. TCRdb's table, derived via immunoSEQ multiplex PCR, lists solely in-frame clones and lacks some. The sample holds around 150,000 clones; just over 85% are singletons and the top ten take 2.5% to 4%. Sequencing input: peripheral blood. The receptors derive from a man between 65 and 79 years old with acute or convalescent COVID-19.

V and J are TRBV5-1 and TRBJ2-1, with a tentative D call TRBD1 (6 bases). This CDR3 has 14 amino acids. Germline V gives CDR1 SGHRS, CDR2 YFSETQ. Trimming shortened V by 4 bases and J by 6 bases, and 14 bases separated the two germline ends. Written as DNA, the CDR3 is TGCGCCAGCAGCCCTGGGACAAGAGGCAATGAGCAGTTCTTC. This sequence encodes CASSPGTRGNEQFF.

The genes are TRBV11-1 and TRBJ2-2; TRBD1 aligns across 9 bases. Germline V CDR1 and CDR2: SGHAT, FQDESV (reference sequence). The CDR3 is 16 amino acids. Trimming at V came to 1 base and at J to 3 bases, leaving 3 bases not matched to a gene. The CDR3 nucleotides read TGTGCCAGCAGCTTAGGGGACAGGGCGGACACCGGGGAGCTGTTTTTT. Translation: CASSLGDRADTGELFF.

This chain uses TRBV21-1 with TRBJ2-7; TRBD2, as called in the table, went unchecked against the DNA. TRBV21-1 is shown as a pseudogene. This CDR3 is built from 15 residues. The CDR3 DNA reads TGTGCCAGCAGCAAGGGGGGAGGGGGACCCTACGAGCAGTACTTC. Translating gives CASSKGGGGPYEQYF.

The chain carries TRBV7-3 and TRBJ2-3; 10 bases line up with TRBD2. V lost 8 bases to trimming and J lost 4 bases; unmatched junction nucleotides: 9. CDR1 is SGHTA, CDR2 FQGTGA, per germline. The CDR3 extends over 15 amino acids. CDR3 coding DNA: TGTGCCAGCGGACCTAGCGGGGGAGAGGCAGATACGCAGTATTTT. Its translation: CASGPSGGEADTQYF.

The chain is built from TRBV24-1 and TRBJ1-2; D remains unclear. Trimming removed 7 bases from V and 9 bases from J, with 11 bases in between. Germline assignment: CDR1 KGHDR and CDR2 SFDVKD. This CDR3 has 11 residues. The CDR3 region is CATRKMRCYTF. The CDR3 bases are TGTGCCACCAGGAAGATGAGGTGCTACACCTTC.

As DNA, the CDR3 is TGCGCCAGCAGCTTTCTCGCGGCTAGCACAGATACGCAGTATTTT. Translation gives CASSFLAASTDTQYF. The chain couples TRBV5-1 to TRBJ2-3; D not certain. Deletions cut 2 bases from V and 0 bases from J, with 10 bases between. The CDR3 runs to 15 residues. CDR1 SGHRS and CDR2 YFSETQ come from the germline V gene.

This chain links TRBV4-1 with TRBJ1-6, with 11 bases matching TRBD1. This CDR3 has 16 residues. Germline values: CDR1 MGHRA, CDR2 YSYEKL. The V gene end was trimmed by 1 base and the J gene end by 6 bases; junction bases not matched to a gene: 2. The CDR3 reads CASSQGGTGGNSPLHF. CDR3 coding DNA: TGCGCCAGCAGCCAAGGTGGGACAGGGGGTAATTCACCCCTCCACTTT.

The gene calls are TRBV19 and TRBJ1-1; TRBD1 is a possible D gene (6 bases). Germline CDR1 reads LNHDA; CDR2 reads SQIVND (reference sequence). This CDR3 spans 16 amino acids. Trimming pared 6 bases from V and 4 bases from J, leaving 21 bases between. This CDR3 reads CASSHIGWGLVTEAFF. The CDR3 DNA reads as TGTGCCAGTAGCCATATCGGGTGGGGGCTGGTCACTGAAGCTTTCTTT.

The genes are TRBV7-2 and TRBJ1-1; the D gene is possibly TRBD1 (5 bases). This CDR3 region has 13 residues. The ends were cut back, 2 bases at V and 5 bases at J, with 9 bases in the middle. Looked up from germline, CDR1 is SGHTA and CDR2 is FQGNSA. CDR3 sequence: CASSLNRGTEAFF. The DNA of the CDR3 is TGTGCCAGCAGCTTAAATAGGGGTACTGAAGCTTTCTTT.

The chain joins TRBV24-1 to TRBJ2-5; 11 bases agree with TRBD2. Per the germline V gene, CDR1 is KGHDR and CDR2 is SFDVKD. V lost 2 bases to trimming and J lost 3 bases; unmatched junction nucleotides: 4. The CDR3 loop spans 16 amino acids. The CDR3 DNA is TGTGCCACCAGTGATTCCGTGACTAGCGGGAAAGAGACCCAGTACTTC. It encodes CATSDSVTSGKETQYF.

CDR3 sequence: CSVSTGGRTEAFF. As DNA, the CDR3 is TGCAGCGTCTCGACAGGGGGAAGGACTGAAGCTTTCTTT. The chain employs TRBV29-1 and TRBJ1-1; TRBD1 aligns across 9 bases. This CDR3 is 13 amino acids long. V lost 6 bases, J lost 5 bases, and 7 bases stayed unmatched. Germline CDR1 is SQVTM and CDR2 is ANQGSEA.

The V gene is TRBV5-4, the J gene TRBJ2-3; no reliable D call. The CDR3 covers 16 residues. V lost 0 bases and J 6 bases, leaving 17 bases between the germline ends. CDR1 and CDR2 (germline): SGHNT, YYREEE (reference sequence). CDR3 in DNA: TGTGCCAGCAGCTTGGATGGGCCCTCGTACTCGGATACGCAGTATTTT. It specifies CASSLDGPSYSDTQYF. The whole variable domain, remainder taken from reference TRBV5-4 and TRBJ2-3, is ETGVTQSPTHLIKTRGQQVTLRCSSQSGHNTVSWYQQALGQGPQFIFQYYREEENGRGNFPPRFSGLQFPNYSSELNVNALELDDSALYLCASSLDGPSYSDTQYFGPGTRLTVL.

For the CDR3, the DNA is TGCGCCAGCGGGACTAGCGGAACCTACAATGAGCAGTTCTTC. Its protein is CASGTSGTYNEQFF. The chain employs TRBV5-1 and TRBJ2-1, with 11 bases aligning to TRBD2. Trimming at V came to 7 bases and at J to 2 bases, leaving 2 bases not matched to a gene. This CDR3 region has 14 residues. From germline, CDR1 is SGHRS and CDR2 YFSETQ.

J is TRBJ2-1 and V is TRBV14; no firm D call. Germline CDR1 and CDR2: SGHDN and FVKESK. The V end lost 2 bases, the J end lost 10 bases, and 9 bases lay between the germline ends. This CDR3 contains 12 residues. The CDR3 sequence is CASSQTLREQFF. CDR3 nucleotides: TGTGCCAGCAGCCAAACCCTCCGGGAGCAGTTCTTC.

The chain has TRBV19 and TRBJ2-5; 8 nucleotides line up with TRBD1. Germline trimming cut 6 bases from V and 5 bases from J; bases unmatched to any gene: 11. This CDR3 region has 15 residues. Per the germline V gene, CDR1 is LNHDA and CDR2 is SQIVND (reference sequence). DNA of the CDR3: TGTGCCAGTAGGACGGCAGGGGGCCTTGGGGAGACCCAGTACTTC. Protein: CASRTAGGLGETQYF. Full variable domain (remainder filled in from reference TRBV19 and TRBJ2-5): DGGITQSPKYLFRKEGQNVTLSCEQNLNHDAMYWYRQDPGQGLRLIYYSQIVNDFQKGDIAEGYSVSREKKESFPLTVTSAQKNPTAFYLCASRTAGGLGETQYFGPGTRLLVL.

This clone was observed once. This chain joins TRBV5-1 and TRBJ1-1, with TRBD1 matching over 7 bases. The germline CDR1 and CDR2 sequences are SGHRS and YFSETQ. The CDR3 is 14 residues long. V dropped 4 bases and J dropped 3; count of bases not matched to a gene: 6. CDR3: CASSVGQKDTEAFF. CDR3 bases: TGCGCCAGCAGCGTGGGACAGAAAGACACTGAAGCTTTCTTT.

This chain links TRBV5-8 with TRBJ2-7, with D maybe TRBD1 (6 bases). Trimming took 6 bases from V and 3 from J, leaving 13 bases between them. CDR1 is SGHTS and CDR2 is YDEGEE in the germline V gene. The CDR3 is 13 residues long. The CDR3 DNA reads as TGTGCCAGCAAGGGCAGGGGAGTCTACGAGCAGTACTTC. Translated, it gives CASKGRGVYEQYF.

The J gene is TRBJ2-1, the V gene TRBV7-6, with D perhaps matching TRBD1 (6 bases). The V gene's germline CDR1 is SGHVS and CDR2 FNYEAQ. V was shortened by 8 bases and J by 4 bases, with 12 bases between the two germline ends. This CDR3 contains 13 residues. The chain's CDR3 is CASGGIGYNEQFF. The CDR3 nucleotides are TGTGCCAGCGGGGGCATAGGTTACAATGAGCAGTTCTTC.

The CDR3: CASSAGGFNTGELFF. DNA of the CDR3: TGCGCCAGCAGCGCCGGAGGCTTCAACACCGGGGAGCTGTTTTTT. V is TRBV5-1 and J is TRBJ2-2; tentative D call: TRBD2 (5 bases). Germline V gene sequence: CDR1 SGHRS, CDR2 YFSETQ. The CDR3 runs to 15 residues. V lost 4 bases and J lost 2, with 12 bases in between. The full variable domain, rest sourced from reference TRBV5-1 and TRBJ2-2, is KAGVTQTPRYLIKTRGQQVTLSCSPISGHRSVSWYQQTPGQGLQFLFEYFSETQRNKGNFPGRFSGRQFSNSRSEMNVSTLELGDSALYLCASSAGGFNTGELFFGEGSRLTVL.

The rearrangement joins TRBV4-2 to TRBJ1-6; TRBD1 matches at 9 bases. Looked up from germline, CDR1 is LGHNA and CDR2 is YNFKEQ. The CDR3 runs 15 residues. Losses at the gene ends were 3 bases for V and 5 bases for J; bases not matched to a gene: 2. For the CDR3, the DNA is TGTGCCAGCAGCCAGGACAGGGGTGATAATTCACCCCTCCACTTT. Amino acid sequence: CASSQDRGDNSPLHF.

J is TRBJ1-2 and V is TRBV24-1, with D perhaps TRBD1 (5 bases). Germline V gene sequence: CDR1 KGHDR, CDR2 SFDVKD. The CDR3 loop spans 13 amino acids. V shed 8 bases and J shed 0 bases, with 9 bases lying between them. The CDR3 protein is CATNQGPNYGYTF. CDR3 DNA: TGTGCCACCAACCAGGGCCCTAACTATGGCTACACCTTC.

The chain uses TRBV6-2 or TRBV6-3 and TRBJ2-7; D might be TRBD1 (6 bases). Trimming left V 5 bases short and J 2 bases short, with 13 bases between. Germline V gene data show CDR1 as MNHEY and CDR2 as SVGEGT. The CDR3 runs 14 residues. CDR3 nucleotide sequence: TGTGCCAGCAGTCAGCATTCAGGGGCCTACGAGCAGTACTTC. This sequence encodes CASSQHSGAYEQYF.

This chain uses TRBV7-9 with TRBJ1-3; maybe TRBD1 (5 bases). CDR1 is SEHNR, CDR2 FQNEAQ, per germline (reference sequence). The CDR3 loop spans 15 amino acids. The V end was cut by 4 bases, the J end by 2 bases, with 12 bases between. The CDR3 bases are TGTGCCAGCAGCTATCAGGGAGGGGCTGGAAACACCATATATTTT. Amino acids: CASSYQGGAGNTIYF.

This sequence joins TRBV3-1 (or the pseudogene TRBV3-2) and TRBJ1-5, with 9 bases lining up with TRBD1. The CDR3 spans 15 residues. Looked up from germline, CDR1 is LGHDT and CDR2 is YNNKEL (reference sequence). The ends lost 2 bases at V and 4 bases at J; junction bases unmatched: 3. In nucleotides, the CDR3 is TGTGCCAGCAGCCAAAAGGGACAGGGAAATCAGCCCCAGCATTTT. Protein: CASSQKGQGNQPQHF.

The rearrangement links TRBV7-9 to TRBJ2-1; maybe TRBD2 (5 bases). CDR1 is SEHNR and CDR2 is FQNEAQ in the germline V gene (reference sequence). The CDR3 extends over 16 amino acids. With 5 bases removed from V and 2 bases from J, the gap between germline ends came to 16 bases. This CDR3 is CASSARGGVAYNEQFF. CDR3 sequence (DNA): TGTGCCAGCAGCGCCCGGGGTGGGGTAGCCTACAATGAGCAGTTCTTC.

This rearrangement joins TRBV7-9 to TRBJ1-4, with 8 positions matching TRBD1. The CDR3 has 15 residues. V gave up 5 bases and J gave up 2 bases; unmatched junction bases: 4. Germline loops: CDR1 SEHNR, CDR2 FQNEAQ (reference sequence). CDR3 in amino acids: CASSTGDRTNEKLFF. Here the CDR3 DNA reads TGTGCCAGCAGCACCGGGGACAGGACTAATGAAAAACTGTTTTTT.